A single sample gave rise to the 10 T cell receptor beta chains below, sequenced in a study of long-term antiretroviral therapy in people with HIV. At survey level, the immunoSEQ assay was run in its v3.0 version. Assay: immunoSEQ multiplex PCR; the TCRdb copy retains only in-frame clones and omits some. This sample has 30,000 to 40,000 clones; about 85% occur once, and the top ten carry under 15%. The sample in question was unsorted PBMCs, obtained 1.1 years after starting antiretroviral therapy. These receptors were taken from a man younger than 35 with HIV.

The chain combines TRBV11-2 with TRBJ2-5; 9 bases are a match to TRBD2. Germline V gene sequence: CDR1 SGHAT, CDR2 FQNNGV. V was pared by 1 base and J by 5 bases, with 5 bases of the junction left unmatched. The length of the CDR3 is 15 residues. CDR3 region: CASSLVGAGGETQYF. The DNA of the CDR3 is TGTGCCAGCAGCTTAGTCGGAGCGGGAGGTGAGACCCAGTACTTC.

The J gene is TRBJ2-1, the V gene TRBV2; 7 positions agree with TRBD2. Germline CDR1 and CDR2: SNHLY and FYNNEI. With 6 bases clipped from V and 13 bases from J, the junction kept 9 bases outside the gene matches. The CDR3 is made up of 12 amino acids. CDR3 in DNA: TGTGCCAGCAGGGGGGGGACTTCGGGACAGTTCTTC. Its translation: CASRGGTSGQFF.

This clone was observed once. CDR3 amino acids: CASSVGFGAWDGYTF. The CDR3 DNA reads as TGTGCCAGCAGCGTAGGTTTCGGGGCCTGGGATGGCTACACCTTC. This sequence joins TRBV9 and TRBJ1-2, with TRBD1 as a possible D gene (5 bases). This CDR3 region has 15 residues. Germline-derived CDR1 and CDR2 are SGDLS and YYNGEE. Trimming took 0 bases from V and 6 from J, leaving 15 bases between them.

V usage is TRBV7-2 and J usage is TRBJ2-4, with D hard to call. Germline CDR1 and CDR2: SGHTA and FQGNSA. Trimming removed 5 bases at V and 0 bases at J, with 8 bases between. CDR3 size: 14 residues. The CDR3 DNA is TGTGCCAGCAGCGCGCGACTAGCCAAAAACATTCAGTACTTC. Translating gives CASSARLAKNIQYF.

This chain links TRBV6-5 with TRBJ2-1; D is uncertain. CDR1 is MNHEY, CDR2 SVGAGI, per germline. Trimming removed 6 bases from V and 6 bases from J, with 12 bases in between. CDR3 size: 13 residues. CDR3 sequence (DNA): TGTGCCAGCAGGCTGGTGTCAGTCAATGAGCAGTTCTTC. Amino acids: CASRLVSVNEQFF.

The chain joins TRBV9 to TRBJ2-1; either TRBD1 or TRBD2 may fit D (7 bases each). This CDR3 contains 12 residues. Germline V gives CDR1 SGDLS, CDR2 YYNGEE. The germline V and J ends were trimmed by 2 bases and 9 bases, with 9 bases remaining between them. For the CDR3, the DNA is TGTGCCAGCAGCGTCAGGGGGGGTGAGCAGTTCTTC. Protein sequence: CASSVRGGEQFF.

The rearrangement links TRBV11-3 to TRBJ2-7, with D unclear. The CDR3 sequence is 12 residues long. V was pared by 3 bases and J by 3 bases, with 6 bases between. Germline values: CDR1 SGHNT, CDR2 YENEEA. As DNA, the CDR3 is TGTGCCAGCAGCTTCTCCGTCTACGAGCAGTACTTC. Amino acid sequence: CASSFSVYEQYF.

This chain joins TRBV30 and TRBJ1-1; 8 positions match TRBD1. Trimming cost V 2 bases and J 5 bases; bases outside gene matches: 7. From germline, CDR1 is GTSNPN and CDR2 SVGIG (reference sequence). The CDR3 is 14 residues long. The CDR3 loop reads CAWSSPGGRTEAFF. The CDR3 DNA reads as TGTGCCTGGAGTTCCCCAGGGGGCAGGACTGAAGCTTTCTTT.

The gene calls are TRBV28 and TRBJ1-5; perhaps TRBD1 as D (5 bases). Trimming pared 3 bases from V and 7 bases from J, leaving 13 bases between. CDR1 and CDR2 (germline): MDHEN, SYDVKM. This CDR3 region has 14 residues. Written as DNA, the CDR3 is TGTGCCAGCAGTTTGGTCAGGGCGCTGCAGCCCCAGCATTTT. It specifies CASSLVRALQPQHF.

This chain's CDR3 is CASSLTSGSNEQFF. The CDR3 DNA follows: TGTGCCAGCAGCCTCACTAGCGGGAGTAATGAGCAGTTCTTC. This chain links TRBV14 with TRBJ2-1; 11 bases are shared with TRBD2. V was pared by 4 bases and J by 7 bases, with 3 bases of the junction left unmatched. From germline, CDR1 is SGHDN and CDR2 FVKESK. The CDR3 runs to 14 residues.